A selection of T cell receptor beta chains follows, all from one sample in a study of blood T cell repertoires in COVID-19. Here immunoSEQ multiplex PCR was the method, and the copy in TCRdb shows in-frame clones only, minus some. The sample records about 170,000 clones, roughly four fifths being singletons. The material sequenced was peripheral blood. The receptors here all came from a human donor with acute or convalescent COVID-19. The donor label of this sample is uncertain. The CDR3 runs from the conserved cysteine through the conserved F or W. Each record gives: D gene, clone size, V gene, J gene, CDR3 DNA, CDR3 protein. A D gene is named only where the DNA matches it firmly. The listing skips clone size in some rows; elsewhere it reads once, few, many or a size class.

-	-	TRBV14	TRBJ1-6	TGTGCCAGCAGCCATCCTGGACAGACTTCACCCCTCCACTTT	CASSHPGQTSPLHF
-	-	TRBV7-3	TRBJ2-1	TGTGCCAGCAGCCCCGGGGGCGGGAGTTCCTACAATGAGCAGTTCTTC	CASSPGGGSSYNEQFF
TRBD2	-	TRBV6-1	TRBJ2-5	TGTGCCAGCAGTGATGCGGGGGGGTTTGGGGAGACCCAGTACTTC	CASSDAGGFGETQYF
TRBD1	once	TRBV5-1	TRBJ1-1	TGCGCCAGCAGCTACGGACAGGGTGAAGCTTTCTTT	CASSYGQGEAFF
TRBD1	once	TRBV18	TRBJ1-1	TGTGCCAGCTCACCTCTATTCCTGACAGGGTTCGCTGAAGCTTTCTTT	CASSPLFLTGFAEAFF
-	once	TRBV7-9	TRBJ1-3	TGTGCCAGCAGCTTAGGGGGGGCTGGAAACACCATATATTTT	CASSLGGAGNTIYF
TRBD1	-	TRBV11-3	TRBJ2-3	TGTGCCAGCAGCTTAGGACAGGGGGCCACAGATACGCAGTATTTT	CASSLGQGATDTQYF
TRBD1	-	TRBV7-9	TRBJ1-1	TGTGCCAGCAGCTACAGGGGGTACACTGAAGCTTTCTTT	CASSYRGYTEAFF
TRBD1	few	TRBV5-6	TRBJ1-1	TGTGCCAGCCGTCGACAGGGAGGAATCACTGAAGCTTTCTTT	CASRRQGGITEAFF
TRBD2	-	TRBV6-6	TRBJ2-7	TGTGCCAGCAGTTCAGCCGGGACTAGCGTCTACGAGCAGTACTTC	CASSSAGTSVYEQYF
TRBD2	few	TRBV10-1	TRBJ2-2	TGCGCCAGCAGTGAGACTAGCGGGAGGTCCACCGGGGAGCTGTTTTTT	CASSETSGRSTGELFF
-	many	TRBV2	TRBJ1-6	TGTGCCAGCAACAGTCGTAATTCACCCCTCCACTTT	CASNSRNSPLHF
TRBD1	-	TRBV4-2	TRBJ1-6	TGTGCCAGCAGCCCGAACACCCCCGGGACAGCGGTTTATAATTCACCCCTCCACTTT	CASSPNTPGTAVYNSPLHF
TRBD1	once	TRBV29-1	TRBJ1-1	TGCAGCGCTGACCGGGACAGAAGAGATTTCTTT	CSADRDRRDFF
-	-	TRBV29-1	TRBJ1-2	TGCAGCGTTGTGGCCGGGGATCTCTATGGCTACACCTTC	CSVVAGDLYGYTF
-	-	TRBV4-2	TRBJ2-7	TGTGCCAGCAGCCACCCTATAAGAGGGCGCCCTACCTACGAGCAGTACTTC	CASSHPIRGRPTYEQYF
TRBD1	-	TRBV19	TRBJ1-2	TGTGCCAGTAGTGATCCCGGGACAGGGAAAGGTGGCTACACCTTC	CASSDPGTGKGGYTF
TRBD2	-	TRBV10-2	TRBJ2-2	TGCGCCAGCGGGGCTAGACTAGCGGACACCGGGGAGCTGTTTTTT	CASGARLADTGELFF
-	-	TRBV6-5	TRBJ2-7	TGTGCCAGCAGTTACTCGCGGCAGGGCTACGAGCAGTACTTC	CASSYSRQGYEQYF
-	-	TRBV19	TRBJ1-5	TGTGCCAGTAGTAGGTTACCGGGGCAGCCCCAGCATTTT	CASSRLPGQPQHF
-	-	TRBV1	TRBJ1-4	TGCACCAGCAGCCAATTACTTCAGGGGAATGGGCCTAATGAAAAACTGTTTTTT	CTSSQLLQGNGPNEKLFF
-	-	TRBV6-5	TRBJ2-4	TGTGCCAGCAGTTACTCGAGCGGGCAGGGAAACATTCAGTACTTC	CASSYSSGQGNIQYF
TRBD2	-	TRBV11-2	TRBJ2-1	TGTGCCAGCAGCTTAGGTGGGGGACTAGCGGGTAACAATGAGCAGTTCTTC	CASSLGGGLAGNNEQFF
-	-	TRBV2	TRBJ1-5	TGTGCCAGCAGTGAGTCCCAGGCCAATCAGCCCCAGCATTTT	CASSESQANQPQHF
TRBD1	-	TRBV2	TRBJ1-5	TGTGCCAGCAGCGCCTTAGGACAGGGCGCAAGTCAGCCCCAGCATTTT	CASSALGQGASQPQHF
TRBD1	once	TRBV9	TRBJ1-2	TGTGCCAGCAGCGGGACATTTCTGGACAGGCAAACCTATGGCTACACCTTC	CASSGTFLDRQTYGYTF
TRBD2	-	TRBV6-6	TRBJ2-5	TGTGCCAGCAGCTTTGAGGCCCCGGTCCCGGGACTAGCGGGAGAGTCAGGGACGGAGACCCAGTACTTC	CASSFEAPVPGLAGESGTETQYF
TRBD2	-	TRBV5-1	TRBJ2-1	TGCGCCAGCAGCTTGGACGGGGGGGCCTACAATGAGCAGTTCTTC	CASSLDGGAYNEQFF
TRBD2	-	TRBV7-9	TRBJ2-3	TGTGCCGGGACTAGCGGGGGGAGCACAGATACGCAGTATTTT	CAGTSGGSTDTQYF
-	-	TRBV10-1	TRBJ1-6	TGCGCCAGCAGTGCTCGGGAAAATTCACCCCTCCACTTT	CASSARENSPLHF
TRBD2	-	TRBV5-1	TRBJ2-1	TGCGCCAGCAGCTTGGGAGCGGGAGGCTACAATGAGCAGTTCTTC	CASSLGAGGYNEQFF
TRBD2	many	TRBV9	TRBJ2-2	TGTGCCAGCAGCGACCGGGACTACCCGCCCGGGGAGCTGTTTTTT	CASSDRDYPPGELFF
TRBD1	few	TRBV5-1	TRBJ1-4	TGCGCCAGCAGCCCCGGCACAGGGGGTAATGAAAAACTGTTTTTT	CASSPGTGGNEKLFF
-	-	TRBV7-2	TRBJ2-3	TGTGCCAGCAGCGTTAGCGGCACAGATACGCAGTATTTT	CASSVSGTDTQYF
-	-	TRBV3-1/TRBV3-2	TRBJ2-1	TGTGCCAGCAGCCAAAATGGAGGGGGGGCTTCGATCTTC	CASSQNGGGASIF
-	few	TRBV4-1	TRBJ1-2	TGCGCCAGCAGCCAAGTCCAGGCGGGAGATGGCTACACCTTC	CASSQVQAGDGYTF
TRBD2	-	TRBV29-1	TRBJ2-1	TGCAGCGTTGGGCCCGCGGGAGGAGGTAGTGAGCAGTTCTTC	CSVGPAGGGSEQFF